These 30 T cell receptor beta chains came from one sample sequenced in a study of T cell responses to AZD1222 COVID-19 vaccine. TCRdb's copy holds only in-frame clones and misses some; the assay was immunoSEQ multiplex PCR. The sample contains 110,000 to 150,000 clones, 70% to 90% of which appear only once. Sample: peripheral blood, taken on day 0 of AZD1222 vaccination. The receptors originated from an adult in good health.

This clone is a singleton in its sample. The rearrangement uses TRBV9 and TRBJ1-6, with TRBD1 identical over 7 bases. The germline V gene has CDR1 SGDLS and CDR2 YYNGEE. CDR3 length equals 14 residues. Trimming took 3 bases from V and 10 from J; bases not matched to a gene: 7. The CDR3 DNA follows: TGTGCCAGCAGCGCGGGAGGGGGCAACTCACCCCTCCACTTT. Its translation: CASSAGGGNSPLHF. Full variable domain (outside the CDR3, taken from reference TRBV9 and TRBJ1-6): DSGVTQTPKHLITATGQRVTLRCSPRSGDLSVYWYQQSLDQGLQFLIQYYNGEERAKGNILERFSAQQFPDLHSELNLSSLELGDSALYFCASSAGGGNSPLHFGNGTRLTVT.

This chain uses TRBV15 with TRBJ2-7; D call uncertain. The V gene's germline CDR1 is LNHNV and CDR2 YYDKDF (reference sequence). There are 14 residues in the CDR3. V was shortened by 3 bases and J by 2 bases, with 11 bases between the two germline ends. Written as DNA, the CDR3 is TGTGCCACCAGCAGGGCGCACGCTGCCTACGAGCAGTACTTC. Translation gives CATSRAHAAYEQYF.

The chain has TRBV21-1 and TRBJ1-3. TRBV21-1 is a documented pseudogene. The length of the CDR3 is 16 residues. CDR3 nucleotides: TGTGCCACCCCCGGGGCCACTACATTCTCTGGAAACACCATATATTTT. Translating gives CATPGATTFSGNTIYF.

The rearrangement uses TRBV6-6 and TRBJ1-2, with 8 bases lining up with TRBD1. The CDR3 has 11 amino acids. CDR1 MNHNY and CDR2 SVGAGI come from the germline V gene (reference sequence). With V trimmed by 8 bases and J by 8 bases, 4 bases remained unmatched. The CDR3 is CASGTGNGYTF. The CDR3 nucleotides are TGTGCCAGCGGGACAGGTAACGGCTACACCTTC.

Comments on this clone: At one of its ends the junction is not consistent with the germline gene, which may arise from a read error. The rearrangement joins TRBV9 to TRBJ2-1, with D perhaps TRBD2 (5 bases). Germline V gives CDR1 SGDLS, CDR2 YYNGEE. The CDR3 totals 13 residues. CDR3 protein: CASSVADYDEQFF. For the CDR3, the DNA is TGTGCCAGCAGCGTCGCTGACTACGATGAGCAGTTCTTC.

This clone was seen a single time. The CDR3 DNA sequence: TGTGCCAGTAGTATAGCGGGGACAGGAGAACCTGCAACTAATGAAAAACTGTTTTTT. Its translation: CASSIAGTGEPATNEKLFF. This chain joins TRBV19 and TRBJ1-4; TRBD1 matches at 8 bases. The J segment lost 0 bases and the V segment lost 1 base, leaving 10 bases of the junction unmatched. The CDR3 runs to 19 residues. Germline V gene data show CDR1 as LNHDA and CDR2 as SQIVND (reference sequence).

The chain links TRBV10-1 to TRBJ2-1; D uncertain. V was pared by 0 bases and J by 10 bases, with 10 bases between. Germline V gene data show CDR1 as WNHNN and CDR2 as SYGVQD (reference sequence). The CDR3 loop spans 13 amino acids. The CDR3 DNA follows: TGCGCCAGCAGTGAGTCGAGTGCGTTGGAGCAGTTCTTC. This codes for CASSESSALEQFF.

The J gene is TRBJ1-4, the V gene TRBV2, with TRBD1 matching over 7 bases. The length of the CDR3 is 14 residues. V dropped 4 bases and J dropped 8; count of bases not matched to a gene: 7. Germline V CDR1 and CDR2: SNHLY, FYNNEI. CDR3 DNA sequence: TGTGCCAGCAGTGTACAGGGGTACGAGGAAAAACTGTTTTTT. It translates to CASSVQGYEEKLFF.

Here the CDR3 DNA reads TGTGCCAGCAGTTTAGCCCCATGGGGGCGGGGCACAGATACGCAGTATTTT. This codes for CASSLAPWGRGTDTQYF. The rearrangement links TRBV28 to TRBJ2-3, with D tentatively TRBD1 (6 bases). This CDR3 is built from 17 residues. V was trimmed by 2 bases and J by 1 base, leaving 16 bases between them. Germline values: CDR1 MDHEN, CDR2 SYDVKM. Together with reference TRBV28 and TRBJ2-3, the CDR3 gives the full variable domain: DVKVTQSSRYLVKRTGEKVFLECVQDMDHENMFWYRQDPGLGLRLIYFSYDVKMKEKGDIPEGYSVSREKKERFSLILESASTNQTSMYLCASSLAPWGRGTDTQYFGPGTRLTVL.

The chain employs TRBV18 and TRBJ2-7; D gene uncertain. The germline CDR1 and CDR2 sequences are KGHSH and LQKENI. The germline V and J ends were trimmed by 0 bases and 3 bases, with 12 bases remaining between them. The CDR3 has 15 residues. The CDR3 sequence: CASSPPSDPLYEQYF. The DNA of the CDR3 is TGTGCCAGCTCACCACCTTCAGACCCCCTCTACGAGCAGTACTTC.

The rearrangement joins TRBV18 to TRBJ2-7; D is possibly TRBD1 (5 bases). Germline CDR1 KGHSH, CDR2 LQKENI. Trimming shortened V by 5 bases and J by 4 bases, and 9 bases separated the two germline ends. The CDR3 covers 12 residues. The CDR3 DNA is TGTGCCAGCTCATTAGACAGATACGAGCAGTACTTC. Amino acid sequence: CASSLDRYEQYF.

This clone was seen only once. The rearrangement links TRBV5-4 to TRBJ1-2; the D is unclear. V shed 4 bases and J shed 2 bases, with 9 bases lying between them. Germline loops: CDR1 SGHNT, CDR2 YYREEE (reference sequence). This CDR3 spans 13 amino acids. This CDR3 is CASSGPLNYGYTF. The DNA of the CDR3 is TGTGCCAGCAGCGGCCCCCTAAACTATGGCTACACCTTC. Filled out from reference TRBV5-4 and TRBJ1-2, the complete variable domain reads ETGVTQSPTHLIKTRGQQVTLRCSSQSGHNTVSWYQQALGQGPQFIFQYYREEENGRGNFPPRFSGLQFPNYSSELNVNALELDDSALYLCASSGPLNYGYTFGSGTRLTVV.

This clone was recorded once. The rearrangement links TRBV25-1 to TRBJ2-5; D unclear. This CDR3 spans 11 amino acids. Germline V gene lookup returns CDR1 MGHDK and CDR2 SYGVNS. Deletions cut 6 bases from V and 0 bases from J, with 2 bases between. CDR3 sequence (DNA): TGTGCCAGCAGCAACCAAGAGACCCAGTACTTC. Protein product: CASSNQETQYF.

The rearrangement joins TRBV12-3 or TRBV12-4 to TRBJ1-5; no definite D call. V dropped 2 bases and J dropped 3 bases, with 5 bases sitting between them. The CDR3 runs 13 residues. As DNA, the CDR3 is TGTGCCAGCAGTTTAAGTCTCAATCAGCCCCAGCATTTT. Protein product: CASSLSLNQPQHF.

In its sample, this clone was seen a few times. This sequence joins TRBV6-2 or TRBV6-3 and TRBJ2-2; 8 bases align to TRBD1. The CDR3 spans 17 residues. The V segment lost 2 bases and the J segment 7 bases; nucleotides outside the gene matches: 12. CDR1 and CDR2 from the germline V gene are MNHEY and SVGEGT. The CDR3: CASSYPSEDRDGGELFF. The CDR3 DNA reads TGTGCCAGCAGTTACCCCTCAGAGGACAGGGATGGCGGGGAGCTGTTTTTT.

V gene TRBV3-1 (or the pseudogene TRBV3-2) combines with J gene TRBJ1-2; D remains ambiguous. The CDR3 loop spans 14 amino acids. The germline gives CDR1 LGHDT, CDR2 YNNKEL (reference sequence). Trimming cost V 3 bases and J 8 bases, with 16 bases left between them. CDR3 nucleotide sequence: TGTGCCAGCAGCCAGAGACATATGGATTACGGCTACACCTTC. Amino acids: CASSQRHMDYGYTF.

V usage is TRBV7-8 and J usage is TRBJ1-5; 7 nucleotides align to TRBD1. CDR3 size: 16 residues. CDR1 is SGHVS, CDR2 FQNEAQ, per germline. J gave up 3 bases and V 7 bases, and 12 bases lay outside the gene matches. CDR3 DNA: TGTGCCAGCACCCGGTCCGGGACAGTCGCCAATCAGCCCCAGCATTTT. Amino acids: CASTRSGTVANQPQHF.

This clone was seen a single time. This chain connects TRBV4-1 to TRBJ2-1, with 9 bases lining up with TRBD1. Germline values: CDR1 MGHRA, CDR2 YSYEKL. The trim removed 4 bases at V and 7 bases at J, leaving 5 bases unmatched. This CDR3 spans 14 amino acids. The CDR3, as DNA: TGCGCCAGCAGCCCTACAGGGGGCGGGAATGAGCAGTTCTTC. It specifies CASSPTGGGNEQFF.

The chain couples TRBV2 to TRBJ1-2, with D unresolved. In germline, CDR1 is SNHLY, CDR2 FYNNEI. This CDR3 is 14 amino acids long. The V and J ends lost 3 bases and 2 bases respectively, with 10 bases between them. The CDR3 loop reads CASSDSEYNYGYTF. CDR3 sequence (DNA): TGTGCCAGCAGTGATTCGGAATACAACTATGGCTACACCTTC.

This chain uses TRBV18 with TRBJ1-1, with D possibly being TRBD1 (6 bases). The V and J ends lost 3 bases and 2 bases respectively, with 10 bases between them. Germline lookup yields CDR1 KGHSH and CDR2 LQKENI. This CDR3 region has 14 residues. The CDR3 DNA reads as TGTGCCAGCTCACCCCAGGGGAAAAACACTGAAGCTTTCTTT. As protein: CASSPQGKNTEAFF.

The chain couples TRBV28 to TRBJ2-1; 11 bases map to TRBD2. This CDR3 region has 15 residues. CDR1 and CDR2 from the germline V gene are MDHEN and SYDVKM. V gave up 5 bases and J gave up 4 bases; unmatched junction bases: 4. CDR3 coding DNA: TGTGCCAGCAGTCCCGGGACTAGCGGATACAATGAGCAGTTCTTC. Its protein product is CASSPGTSGYNEQFF.

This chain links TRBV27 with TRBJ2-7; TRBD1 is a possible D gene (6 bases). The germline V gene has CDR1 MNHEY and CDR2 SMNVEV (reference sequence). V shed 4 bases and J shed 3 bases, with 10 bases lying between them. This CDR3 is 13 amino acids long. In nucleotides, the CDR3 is TGTGCCAGCAGTTCCGCGACAGGCTACGAGCAGTACTTC. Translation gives CASSSATGYEQYF.

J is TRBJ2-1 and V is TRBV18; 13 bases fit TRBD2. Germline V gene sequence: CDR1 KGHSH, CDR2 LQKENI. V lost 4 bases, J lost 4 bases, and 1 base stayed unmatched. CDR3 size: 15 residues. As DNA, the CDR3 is TGTGCCAGCTCACAGGGACTAGCGGGATACAATGAGCAGTTCTTC. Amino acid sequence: CASSQGLAGYNEQFF.

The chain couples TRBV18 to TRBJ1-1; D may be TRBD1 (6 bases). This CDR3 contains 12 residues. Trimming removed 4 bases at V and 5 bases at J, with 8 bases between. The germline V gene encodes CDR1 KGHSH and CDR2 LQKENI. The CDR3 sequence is CASSQGGTEAFF. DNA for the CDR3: TGTGCCAGCTCACAGGGGGGGACTGAAGCTTTCTTT.

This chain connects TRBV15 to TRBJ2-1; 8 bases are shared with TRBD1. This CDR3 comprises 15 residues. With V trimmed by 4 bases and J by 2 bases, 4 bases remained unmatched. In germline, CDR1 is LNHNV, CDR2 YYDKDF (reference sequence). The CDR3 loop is CATSTDRGTYNEQFF. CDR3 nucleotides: TGTGCCACCAGCACCGACAGGGGAACCTACAATGAGCAGTTCTTC.

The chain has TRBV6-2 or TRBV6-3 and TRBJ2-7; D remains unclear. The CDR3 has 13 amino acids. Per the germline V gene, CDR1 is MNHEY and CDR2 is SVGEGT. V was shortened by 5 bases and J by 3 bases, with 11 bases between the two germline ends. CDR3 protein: CASSPLGFYEQYF. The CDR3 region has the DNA TGTGCCAGCAGTCCCCTGGGTTTCTACGAGCAGTACTTC.

CDR3 coding DNA: TGTGCCAGTAGTATCGGGCGGCTAGCGGGGGTCTACAATGAGCAGTTCTTC. Translation gives CASSIGRLAGVYNEQFF. This chain connects TRBV19 to TRBJ2-1; 10 bases are shared with TRBD2. CDR3 length equals 17 residues. With 3 bases clipped from V and 3 bases from J, the junction kept 8 bases outside the gene matches. Germline CDR1 reads LNHDA; CDR2 reads SQIVND (reference sequence).

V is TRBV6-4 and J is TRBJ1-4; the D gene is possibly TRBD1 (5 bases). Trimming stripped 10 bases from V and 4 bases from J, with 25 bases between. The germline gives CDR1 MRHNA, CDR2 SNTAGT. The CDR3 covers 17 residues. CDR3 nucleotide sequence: TGTGCCACCACCGCGGCGGGGCCTATCGCTCTTAATGAAAAACTGTTTTTT. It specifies CATTAAGPIALNEKLFF.

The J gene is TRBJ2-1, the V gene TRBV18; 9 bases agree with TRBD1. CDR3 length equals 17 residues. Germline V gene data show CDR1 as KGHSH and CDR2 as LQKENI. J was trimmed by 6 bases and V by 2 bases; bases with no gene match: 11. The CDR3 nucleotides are TGTGCCAGCTCACCAAAAGGGAAACAGGGGGCCTCCAATGAGCAGTTCTTC. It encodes CASSPKGKQGASNEQFF.

This CDR3 is CASSYVNKQYF. CDR3 nucleotide sequence: TGTGCCAGCAGTTATGTAAACAAGCAGTACTTC. The genes are TRBV6-5 and TRBJ2-7; D remains unclear. The CDR3 is 11 residues long. V was cut by 3 bases and J by 8 bases, with 8 bases left in between. Per germline, CDR1 MNHEY and CDR2 SVGAGI.